Listed below are T cell receptor beta chains from one sample, sequenced in a study of technical replicates of blood from a handful of donors. The method was immunoSEQ multiplex PCR; TCRdb's version includes in-frame clones alone and lacks a portion of them. The sample has about 75,000 clones, 75% to 95% seen once; the top ten hold under 0.45%. Material for sequencing was T cells isolated from PBMCs. The receptors come from a human donor in good health. Some clones in this sample may be carry-over from other donors' samples. The conserved cysteine and the conserved F or W are not part of the CDR3 here.

v_call cdr3_aa
TRBV5-8 ARSPVETQY
TRBV5-1 ASSPGLAGGPGETQY
TRBV9 ASSGTSRYNEQF
TRBV28 ASSLFGLAGVSDEQY
TRBV6-5 ASRGLAGGQETQY
TRBV5-5 ASSLNVLPRNTEAF
TRBV7-9 ASSLAPAPTSESYEQY
TRBV29-1 SVETGSSGNTIY
TRBV30 AWSTRRGRSGPQH
TRBV7-3 ASSSHTGAEAF
TRBV2 ASREQGADGYT
TRBV7-6 ASSLYGGEKLF
TRBV5-3 ARSTDGGPGDTQY
TRBV6-4 ASSDWGDPTSSYNEQF
TRBV6-5 ASRSALAGEQF
TRBV29-1 SVESRRDTGELF
TRBV29-1 SVDGSPAETQY
TRBV6-5 ASRGLAAITDTQY
TRBV4-2 ASSSSGIDEQF
TRBV28 ASSPLDPGSYGYT
TRBV19 ASSEPLGQEQETQY
TRBV6-1 ASSDGQGARGYT
TRBV7-9 ASRRTGSVEAF
TRBV4-1 ASSRMTVLFDEQY
TRBV6-5 ASKTGQNTEAF
TRBV6-5 ASSKPGQGNEQF
TRBV7-9 ASSPGQGNYGYT
TRBV15 ATSGASSYNEQF
TRBV9 ASSPYSGQGQNTEAF
TRBV4-1 ASSQVGKKDRVRAF
TRBV28 ASRTPGEKLF
TRBV25-1 ASSEWGREEGTGELF
TRBV5-4 ASSLDGRADTQY
TRBV18 ASSPLEYQETQY
TRBV4-1 ASSQSDRELSNQPQH
TRBV4-2 ASSQHKDSSGNTIY
TRBV18 ASSPTDTGNTIY
TRBV5-1 ASSIEDRLGYT
TRBV6-6 ASRPQGDTEAF
TRBV27 ASSFPGSAQY
TRBV5-4 ASSPVVGTQY
TRBV5-4 ASSWGTSGPYEQY
TRBV28 ASSLALGQARHQPQH
TRBV5-6 ASSPGLGGYT
TRBV5-1 ASSFGRGNSPLH
TRBV27 ASRTSGTNGYT
TRBV11-2 ASSRTPGYFSYNEQF
TRBV7-9 ASSGDRGAEQF
TRBV6-1 ASSEMSAGTGREQY
TRBV10-1 ASSESGTTQETQY
TRBV30 AWRPRGIGTFDSNQPQH
TRBV6-5 ASRGSDEKLF
TRBV4-1 ASSQANTELF
TRBV4-1 ASSQVQGGETQY
TRBV4-1 ASSQGGSYEQY